A single sample is the source of the 8 T cell receptor beta chains below, sequenced in a study of blood T cells in healthy people across ages. A second PCR, run for about 6 to 12 cycles, used a sample-barcoded 5' primer plus a J-beta primer mix. TCRdb used MiXCR to reprocess the 5' RACE reads, holding one entry per CDR3 protein. The sample lists around 900,000 distinct CDR3 sequences, 25% to 35% occurring once. The material sequenced was blood. The receptors shown here come from a woman of 80 years or more in good health.

This clonotype appeared many times. The chain couples TRBV5-6 to TRBJ2-1; 8 nucleotides agree with TRBD2. This CDR3 region has 17 residues. J gave up 1 base and V 0 bases, and 6 bases lay outside the gene matches. From germline, CDR1 is SGHDT and CDR2 YYEEEE. This chain's CDR3 is CASSLAETGGSYNEQFF. The CDR3 nucleotides are TGTGCCAGCAGCTTGGCTGAAACGGGGGGGTCCTACAATGAGCAGTTCTTC.

In its sample, this clonotype was seen a few times. The rearrangement uses TRBV20-1 and TRBJ1-2; D is possibly TRBD1 (5 bases). The CDR3 contains 13 residues. CDR1 is DFQATT, CDR2 SNEGSKA, per germline (reference sequence). V was shortened by 0 bases and J by 6 bases, with 11 bases between the two germline ends. CDR3: CSAREGGGDGYTF. The CDR3, as DNA: TGCAGTGCTAGAGAGGGGGGAGGGGATGGCTACACCTTC.

This clonotype showed up many times. The rearrangement joins TRBV9 to TRBJ2-1; 8 nucleotides agree with TRBD1. CDR1 and CDR2 (germline): SGDLS, YYNGEE. J lost 3 bases, V lost 4 bases, and 6 bases had no gene match. The CDR3 extends over 15 amino acids. CDR3 sequence (DNA): TGTGCCAGCAGCCACGACAGGGGAGTCTACAATGAGCAGTTCTTC. Amino acid sequence: CASSHDRGVYNEQFF.

This chain joins TRBV5-5 and TRBJ1-1, with 8 bases aligning to TRBD1. V shed 3 bases and J 2 bases; nucleotides not matched to a gene: 6. The CDR3 runs to 15 residues. CDR1 and CDR2 (germline): SGHKS, YYEKEE (reference sequence). The CDR3 protein is CASSSTGDRNTEAFF. The CDR3 DNA reads as TGTGCCAGCAGCTCGACAGGGGACAGAAACACTGAAGCTTTCTTT.

At least ten counts were recorded for this clonotype. V usage is TRBV12-3 or TRBV12-4 and J usage is TRBJ1-2; no clear D gene. The V end was cut by 6 bases, the J end by 4 bases, with 12 bases between. The CDR3 has 13 amino acids. CDR3 sequence (DNA): TGTGCCAGCAGACAATTAAGAGGCTATGGCTACACCTTC. Amino acids: CASRQLRGYGYTF.

The rearrangement links TRBV5-1 to TRBJ2-2; 8 nucleotides align to TRBD2. V dropped 7 bases and J dropped 5; count of bases not matched to a gene: 7. The CDR3 has 14 residues. The germline V gene encodes CDR1 SGHRS and CDR2 YFSETQ. In DNA form, the CDR3 reads TGCGCCAGCGGATCCGCGGGGGGTACCGGGGAGCTGTTTTTT. Its translation is CASGSAGGTGELFF.

V usage is TRBV7-2 and J usage is TRBJ1-2; D remains unclear. In germline, CDR1 is SGHTA, CDR2 FQGNSA. The germline V and J ends were trimmed by 5 bases and 5 bases, with 9 bases remaining between them. This CDR3 has 12 amino acids. The CDR3 protein is CASSPLLYGYTF. Written as DNA, the CDR3 is TGTGCCAGCAGCCCCCTCTTGTATGGCTACACCTTC.

This clonotype was found many times. In DNA, the CDR3 is TGTGCCACCAGTGATTTAGGACTAGCGGGGGACAATGAGCAGTTCTTC. It codes for CATSDLGLAGDNEQFF. This rearrangement joins TRBV24-1 to TRBJ2-1; 13 bases agree with TRBD2. CDR3 length equals 16 residues. In germline, CDR1 is KGHDR, CDR2 SFDVKD. V was clipped by 1 base and J by 5 bases; unmatched bases: 1.